Given below is one T cell receptor beta chain in context. Germline CDR1 reads LNHDA; CDR2 reads SQIVND (reference sequence). This CDR3 is built from 12 residues. J lost 5 bases, V lost 11 bases, and 4 bases had no gene match. This specimen belongs to a study of blood T cell repertoires in COVID-19. In the authors' workflow: Estimation of nucleated cell counts was performed using reference gene primer amplification. Data came from immunoSEQ multiplex PCR; TCRdb stores just in-frame clones and leaves some out. Clone size and the V and J calls come from that table; the DNA yielded D and trimming. The data contain a few hundred thousand clones, under 85% of them singletons.

The specimen was peripheral blood. The chain employs TRBV19 and TRBJ2-2; the match to TRBD1 covers 8 bases. This sequence was found in a man under 40 who had recovered from COVID-19. The CDR3 spells CAATGVTGELFF. The CDR3 DNA sequence: TGTGCCGCGACAGGGGTTACCGGGGAGCTGTTTTTT.